Listed here are 2 T cell receptor beta chains from one sample, sequenced in a study of human T cells and chemical hapten exposure. Time point noted: pre-sensitization, week 0. Documented treatment: therapeutic diphenylcyclopropenone sensitization with weekly scalp DPC. TCRdb re-analysed the RACE reads in MiXCR, keeping a single row per CDR3 protein. This table has a few hundred thousand distinct CDR3 sequences, 5.5% appearing once. Here the sequenced sample was whole blood, taken in connection with sensitization to the hapten diphenylcyclopropenone (DPC). These receptors all stem from a woman under 30 with alopecia areata. Some clones in this sample may be carry-over from other donors' samples.

The chain recombines TRBV4-3 with TRBJ2-1, with TRBD1 matching over 11 bases. Germline CDR1 and CDR2: LGHNA and YSLEER. The CDR3 length is 19 residues. With V trimmed by 0 bases and J by 0 bases, 7 bases remained unmatched. The CDR3 DNA reads as TGCGCCAGCAGCCAAGATGGGACAGGGGGTGCGAGCTCCTACAATGAGCAGTTCTTC. Residues: CASSQDGTGGASSYNEQFF.

The chain has TRBV3-1 and TRBJ1-1, with D hard to call. Between the trimmed V and J ends, which lost 5 bases and 4 bases, there was a span of 11 bases. CDR3 length equals 13 residues. From germline, CDR1 is LGHDT and CDR2 YNNKEL (reference sequence). This CDR3 is CASSKSERTEAFF. In DNA form, the CDR3 reads TGTGCCAGCAGCAAATCCGAGCGCACTGAAGCTTTCTTT.